This paragraph covers one T cell receptor beta chain sequence. No antigen is known for it. The CDR3 end is not reached by the read, which stops 3 residues before it; the germline J gene fills it in. Assay used: immunoSEQ multiplex PCR; TCRdb lists only in-frame clones, some missing. Its listing shows fewer than 50,000 clones. V shed 0 bases and J 4 bases; nucleotides not matched to a gene: 4. Germline CDR1 is DFQATT and CDR2 is SNEGSKA (reference sequence). The CDR3 is 15 amino acids. The data originate from a study of T cells in women clearing cervical HPV infection. Study in general: Controls were women whose single incident HPV16 infection cleared within 12 months without precancer or cancer. With HLA typing for only a few women, HLA confounding remains possible.

Study results and limitations: CIN3+ cases had significantly higher TCR repertoire richness than controls, but evenness did not differ.

The chain combines TRBV20-1 with TRBJ2-2, with TRBD2 matching 8 bases. What was sequenced was blood buffy coat. This TCR was sampled from a woman between 18 and 70 years old with a cervical HPV16 infection that either progressed to CIN3+ or cleared (not recorded which). The CDR3 region is CSARDQREPTGELFF. The part of the CDR3 DNA that was read is TGCAGTGCTAGAGATCAGCGGGAGCCCACCGGGGAG.